Listed below are T cell receptor beta chains from one sample, sequenced in a study of low-dose radiotherapy and immunotherapy resistance in tumors. TCRdb reprocessed the reads with MiXCR, giving one entry per CDR3 protein. The sample lists about 60,000 distinct CDR3 sequences, around 27% occurring once. The sequencing here drew on PBMCs, taken before treatment. These receptor sequences come from a male donor with prostate cancer. Each CDR3 is given with its conserved first and last residue. D genes are given only for firm matches. Where a row states a size, it is once, few, many or the class of an expanded clone; other rows omit it.

>.|TRBJ1-5|TRBV19|few
CASSFRDEPQHF
TGTGCCAGTAGTTTCAGGGATGAGCCCCAGCATTTT
>.|TRBJ1-1|TRBV3-1|.
CASSQEGGAFF
TGTGCCAGCAGCCAAGAAGGGGGAGCTTTCTTT
>TRBD1|TRBJ1-6|TRBV7-3|.
CASSLKGQGAEYNSPLHF
TGTGCCAGCAGCTTAAAGGGACAGGGGGCCGAATATAATTCACCCCTCCACTTT
>.|TRBJ2-7|TRBV28|many
CASRPGGTSSYEQYF
TGTGCCAGCAGGCCAGGGGGGACTAGCTCCTACGAGCAGTACTTC
>TRBD2|TRBJ2-3|TRBV28|many
CASSSLGLAGGVRTQYF
TGTGCCAGCAGTTCCCTAGGGCTAGCGGGAGGGGTTCGAACGCAGTATTTT
>.|TRBJ2-3|TRBV6-6|medium-sized
CASSYSIRNTQYF
TGTGCCAGCAGTTACTCGATCCGTAATACGCAGTATTTT
>.|TRBJ1-1|TRBV28|.
CASSRRLMNTEAFF
TGTGCCAGCAGTCGAAGGCTCATGAACACTGAAGCTTTCTTT
>.|TRBJ2-2|TRBV14|many
CASSPKITGELFF
TGTGCCAGCAGCCCCAAAATAACCGGGGAGCTGTTTTTT
>.|TRBJ2-2|TRBV29-1|many
CSVDRQNTGELFF
TGCAGCGTTGACCGGCAGAACACCGGGGAGCTGTTTTTT
>.|TRBJ1-1|TRBV5-1|many
CASSLTGTGGTEAFF
TGCGCCAGCAGCTTGACAGGGACGGGGGGCACTGAAGCTTTCTTT
>.|TRBJ2-4|TRBV5-1|.
CASSLEGTKNIQYF
TGCGCCAGCAGCTTGGAAGGAACCAAAAACATTCAGTACTTC
>.|TRBJ2-5|TRBV30|few
CAWSLLSGQETQYF
TGTGCCTGGAGTTTACTTTCGGGGCAAGAGACCCAGTACTTC
>.|TRBJ1-2|TRBV5-4|.
CASSVIQDNYGYTF
TGTGCCAGCAGCGTAATACAGGATAACTATGGCTACACCTTC
>TRBD2|TRBJ2-3|TRBV2|many
CAISKTSGVGDTQYF
TGTGCCATCTCCAAGACTAGCGGGGTTGGAGATACGCAGTATTTT
>.|TRBJ2-6|TRBV28|many
CASRETGLSGANVLTF
TGTGCCAGCAGGGAAACAGGTCTATCTGGGGCCAACGTCCTGACTTTC
>.|TRBJ1-4|TRBV25-1|many
CASSNVRGARPEKLFF
TGTGCCAGCAGTAACGTGCGGGGGGCGCGTCCCGAAAAACTGTTTTTT
>TRBD1|TRBJ1-6|TRBV19|many
CASRGDRGSPLHF
TGTGCCAGTAGAGGGGACAGAGGTTCACCCCTCCACTTT
>TRBD2|TRBJ2-1|TRBV20-1|many
CSAPRGDLKYNEQFF
TGCAGTGCCCCTCGGGGGGACTTAAAATACAATGAGCAGTTCTTC
>.|TRBJ1-5|TRBV5-1|.
CASSLDGGNQPQHF
TGCGCCAGCAGCTTGGATGGGGGCAATCAGCCCCAGCATTTT
>TRBD1|TRBJ2-3|TRBV5-1|many
CASSTGQGRGTDTQYF
TGCGCCAGCAGCACCGGACAGGGTCGGGGCACAGATACGCAGTATTTT
>TRBD1|TRBJ1-5|TRBV6-1|.
CASRWDRSNQPQHF
TGTGCCAGCAGGTGGGACAGAAGCAATCAGCCCCAGCATTTT
>.|TRBJ1-1|TRBV12-3/TRBV12-4|once
CASTPDGPEAFF
TGTGCCAGCACACCCGACGGCCCCGAAGCTTTCTTT
>TRBD2|TRBJ2-1|TRBV20-1|many
CSAREGTSGRTINEQFF
TGCAGTGCTAGAGAGGGGACTAGCGGGAGGACCATTAATGAGCAGTTCTTC
>.|TRBJ2-5|TRBV5-1|many
CASSPGTAQETQYF
TGCGCCAGCAGCCCCGGGACCGCCCAAGAGACCCAGTACTTC
>TRBD1|TRBJ2-4|TRBV5-6|many
CASSLSRDRGPRSKNIQYF
TGTGCCAGCAGCTTATCCCGGGACAGGGGCCCGAGATCCAAAAACATTCAGTACTTC
>.|TRBJ1-2|TRBV6-2/TRBV6-3|medium-sized
CASSYSGSNYGYTF
TGTGCCAGCAGTTACTCGGGATCGAACTATGGCTACACCTTC
>TRBD2|TRBJ2-1|TRBV6-8|.
CASSYGREARNEQFF
TGTGCCAGCAGTTATGGTCGGGAGGCGCGTAATGAGCAGTTCTTC
>.|TRBJ2-7|TRBV12-3/TRBV12-4|.
CASTKGAVYEQYF
TGTGCCAGCACCAAAGGGGCGGTTTACGAGCAGTACTTC
>.|TRBJ2-7|TRBV20-1|few
CSALRRGNEQYF
TGCAGTGCTCTTAGGAGGGGTAACGAGCAGTACTTC
>TRBD1|TRBJ1-1|TRBV3-1|.
CASSQVPDRGTEAFF
TGTGCCAGCAGCCAAGTCCCGGACAGGGGCACTGAAGCTTTCTTT
>.|TRBJ1-5|TRBV18|many
CASSLSGHTNQPQHF
TGTGCCAGCTCCTTAAGTGGACACACGAATCAGCCCCAGCATTTT
>TRBD2|TRBJ2-5|TRBV4-1|many
CASSPIAGGETQYF
TGCGCCAGCAGTCCCATAGCGGGAGGAGAGACCCAGTACTTC
>.|TRBJ2-1|TRBV5-1|many
CASSLAGTGRNEQFF
TGCGCCAGCAGCTTGGCCGGGACGGGGAGGAATGAGCAGTTCTTC
>.|TRBJ2-3|TRBV3-1|many
CASSQEFPDTQYF
TGTGCCAGCAGCCAAGAGTTCCCAGATACGCAGTATTTT
>TRBD2|TRBJ2-1|TRBV6-2/TRBV6-3|many
CASSFSAGGYSNEQFF
TGTGCCAGCAGTTTTTCAGCGGGGGGATACTCGAATGAGCAGTTCTTC
>.|TRBJ2-3|TRBV26|medium-sized
CASSLAGGPTDTQYF
TGTGCCAGCAGTTTAGCGGGAGGGCCGACAGATACGCAGTATTTT
>.|TRBJ1-5|TRBV5-1|many
CASSIEGGQPQHF
TGCGCCAGCAGCATAGAGGGGGGTCAGCCCCAGCATTTT
>.|TRBJ2-7|TRBV7-2|many
CASSLNGGTDSYEQYF
TGTGCCAGCAGCTTAAACGGCGGGACCGACTCCTACGAGCAGTACTTC